A single sample is the source of the 28 T cell receptor beta chains below, sequenced in a study of CD8+ T cells in alopecia areata. Specified treatment: oral pan-JAK inhibitor, 5-10 mg twice daily. TCR sequencing used cDNA made by reverse transcription of extracted RNA. Generated by immunoSEQ multiplex PCR, the TCRdb table keeps only in-frame clones and is missing some. Of about 120,000 clones detected, 50% to 55% appear once; the ten largest clones hold about 0.5%. Specimen: CD4+ T cells sorted from blood, collected at week 4, from a patient treated with tofacitinib. The source of these receptors is a human donor with alopecia areata.

The V call is TRBV5-1, the J call TRBJ2-7; unclear D gene. Between the trimmed V and J ends, which lost 1 base and 3 bases, there was a span of 8 bases. Germline lookup yields CDR1 SGHRS and CDR2 YFSETQ. The CDR3 contains 13 residues. The CDR3 region is CASSLSTSYEQYF. CDR3 coding DNA: TGCGCCAGCAGCTTGTCGACAAGCTACGAGCAGTACTTC. The entire variable domain, with the rest obtained from reference TRBV5-1 and TRBJ2-7, is as follows: KAGVTQTPRYLIKTRGQQVTLSCSPISGHRSVSWYQQTPGQGLQFLFEYFSETQRNKGNFPGRFSGRQFSNSRSEMNVSTLELGDSALYLCASSLSTSYEQYFGPGTRLTVT.

The count of this clone is one. The CDR3 sequence: CSVESGGADTQYF. CDR3 nucleotides: TGCAGCGTTGAATCAGGGGGGGCAGATACGCAGTATTTT. The chain recombines TRBV29-1 with TRBJ2-3, with D possibly being TRBD1 or TRBD2 (7 bases each). CDR3 length: 13 amino acids. Trimming cost V 2 bases and J 4 bases, with 10 bases left between them. Germline V gene data show CDR1 as SQVTM and CDR2 as ANQGSEA.

The rearrangement links TRBV2 to TRBJ2-1, with D perhaps TRBD2 (5 bases). The CDR3 contains 17 residues. Deletions cut 0 bases from V and 4 bases from J, with 16 bases between. In germline, CDR1 is SNHLY, CDR2 FYNNEI. CDR3: CASSEALVAQIYNEQFF. DNA of the CDR3: TGTGCCAGCAGTGAAGCGCTTGTAGCGCAAATTTACAATGAGCAGTTCTTC.

This clone has more than one count but fewer than ten. The chain joins TRBV4-1 to TRBJ2-1, with no clear D. This CDR3 region has 13 residues. Trimming took 3 bases from V and 7 from J, leaving 10 bases between them. Germline loops: CDR1 MGHRA, CDR2 YSYEKL. CDR3 bases: TGCGCCAGCAGCCATGGACGGAGAAATGAGCAGTTCTTC. It translates to CASSHGRRNEQFF.

The chain links TRBV30 to TRBJ2-7; D may be TRBD1 (7 bases). Trimming removed 2 bases at V and 2 bases at J, with 16 bases between. This CDR3 comprises 15 residues. Per germline, CDR1 GTSNPN and CDR2 SVGIG (reference sequence). CDR3 nucleotides: TGTGCCTGGAGTCCCCCAGGGGGGACCCCCTACGAGCAGTACTTC. Translated: CAWSPPGGTPYEQYF.

The chain joins TRBV6-5 to TRBJ1-3; unclear D gene. The germline V gene encodes CDR1 MNHEY and CDR2 SVGAGI. Between the trimmed V and J ends, which lost 0 bases and 2 bases, there was a span of 8 bases. This CDR3 contains 15 residues. CDR3 loop: CASSYSGKAGNTIYF. The CDR3 nucleotides are TGTGCCAGCAGTTACTCGGGGAAAGCTGGAAACACCATATATTTT.

This clone was picked up a small number of times. J is TRBJ2-3 and V is TRBV9; 7 nucleotides agree with TRBD2. The V and J ends lost 3 bases and 2 bases, in that order; junction bases with no gene match: 6. This CDR3 has 15 amino acids. Germline V gene sequence: CDR1 SGDLS, CDR2 YYNGEE. CDR3 protein: CASSGAAGLTDTQYF. The CDR3 DNA reads TGTGCCAGCAGCGGTGCAGCGGGACTCACAGATACGCAGTATTTT.

This chain links TRBV9 with TRBJ1-2, with no clear D. The CDR3 sequence is 16 residues long. Looked up from germline, CDR1 is SGDLS and CDR2 is YYNGEE. V shed 3 bases and J shed 4 bases, with 19 bases lying between them. The CDR3: CASSADVNPRLYGYTF. The CDR3 coding sequence is TGTGCCAGCAGCGCGGACGTCAACCCCCGGCTCTATGGCTACACCTTC. Full variable domain (missing parts from reference TRBV9 and TRBJ1-2): DSGVTQTPKHLITATGQRVTLRCSPRSGDLSVYWYQQSLDQGLQFLIQYYNGEERAKGNILERFSAQQFPDLHSELNLSSLELGDSALYFCASSADVNPRLYGYTFGSGTRLTVV.

The chain uses TRBV29-1 and TRBJ1-2, with 9 bases lining up with TRBD1. Trimming cost V 7 bases and J 7 bases; bases outside gene matches: 10. Per the germline V gene, CDR1 is SQVTM and CDR2 is ANQGSEA. CDR3 length: 13 amino acids. The CDR3 reads CSAETGGYGGYTF. The CDR3 DNA follows: TGCAGCGCGGAGACAGGGGGGTACGGTGGCTACACCTTC.

This clone was observed a few times. The junction differs from germline at one of its ends, possibly a read error. V gene TRBV7-9 combines with J gene TRBJ2-7; D is perhaps TRBD1 (7 bases). The CDR3 has 16 residues. The V gene's germline CDR1 is SEHNR and CDR2 FQNEAQ (reference sequence). Here the CDR3 DNA reads TGTGCCAGCAGCTTCGGACAGGCCACTAGCTTCTACGCGCAGTACTTC. Translated, it gives CASSFGQATSFYAQYF.

The CDR3 reads CASSKREGLGTQYF. In DNA form, the CDR3 reads TGTGCCAGTAGTAAGCGGGAGGGCCTCGGTACGCAGTATTTT. The rearrangement joins TRBV19 to TRBJ2-3, with 10 positions matching TRBD2. The CDR3 is made up of 14 amino acids. The germline CDR1 and CDR2 sequences are LNHDA and SQIVND (reference sequence). The trim removed 4 bases at V and 8 bases at J, leaving 6 bases unmatched. The whole variable domain, filled in from reference TRBV19 and TRBJ2-3, reads DGGITQSPKYLFRKEGQNVTLSCEQNLNHDAMYWYRQDPGQGLRLIYYSQIVNDFQKGDIAEGYSVSREKKESFPLTVTSAQKNPTAFYLCASSKREGLGTQYFGPGTRLTVL.

The V gene is TRBV29-1, the J gene TRBJ2-3; no clear D. V was pared by 6 bases and J by 6 bases, with 10 bases between. CDR1 is SQVTM, CDR2 ANQGSEA, per germline. CDR3 length: 11 amino acids. In DNA form, the CDR3 reads TGCAGCGTCGGTCTGCTGGATACGCAGTATTTT. It yields the protein CSVGLLDTQYF.

The sample holds a few counts of this clone. The V call is TRBV14, the J call TRBJ1-2; the D gene is possibly TRBD1 (5 bases). CDR1 is SGHDN, CDR2 FVKESK, per germline. V lost 6 bases to trimming and J lost 2 bases, with 19 bases between them. CDR3 length equals 16 residues. Written as DNA, the CDR3 is TGTGCCAGCAGTCCGGACATTATTGGATTGAACTATGGCTACACCTTC. It translates to CASSPDIIGLNYGYTF.

CDR3 residues: CASSSGTGGLYEQYF. The CDR3 nucleotides read TGTGCCAGCAGCTCCGGGACAGGGGGCTTATACGAGCAGTACTTC. The chain carries TRBV27 and TRBJ2-7; TRBD1 matches 12 bases. Losses at the gene ends were 6 bases for V and 4 bases for J; bases not matched to a gene: 7. CDR1 is MNHEY and CDR2 is SMNVEV in the germline V gene (reference sequence). This CDR3 contains 15 residues.

The rearrangement links TRBV5-1 to TRBJ2-3; TRBD2 matches at 12 bases. CDR3 size: 17 residues. The junction had 9 bases not matched to a gene; V was cut back by 4 bases and J by 3 bases. CDR1 is SGHRS, CDR2 YFSETQ, per germline. CDR3 sequence (DNA): TGCGCCAGCAGCCAAAGGACTAGCGGGACTGCGACAGATACGCAGTATTTT. Amino acid sequence: CASSQRTSGTATDTQYF.

The V call is TRBV15, the J call TRBJ1-1; D not resolved. Trimming stripped 11 bases from V and 4 bases from J, with 14 bases between. Germline lookup yields CDR1 LNHNV and CDR2 YYDKDF (reference sequence). CDR3 length equals 12 residues. The CDR3 protein is CASEDGFTEAFF. CDR3 DNA sequence: TGTGCCTCCGAGGACGGTTTCACTGAAGCTTTCTTT.

This clone was seen just once. V and J are TRBV30 and TRBJ2-3; 7 positions match TRBD2. CDR1 is GTSNPN and CDR2 is SVGIG in the germline V gene (reference sequence). J gave up 9 bases and V 3 bases, and 9 bases lay outside the gene matches. This CDR3 contains 13 residues. The CDR3 region is CAWSLGEGRTQYF. The CDR3 DNA reads as TGTGCCTGGAGCCTCGGGGAGGGCCGCACGCAGTATTTT. Drawing the rest from reference TRBV30 and TRBJ2-3, the complete variable domain is SQTIHQWPATLVQPVGSPLSLECTVEGTSNPNLYWYRQAAGRGLQLLFYSVGIGQISSEVPQNLSASRPQDRQFILSSKKLLLSDSGFYLCAWSLGEGRTQYFGPGTRLTVL.

V and J are TRBV6-6 and TRBJ1-1; TRBD1 might be the D (5 bases). V lost 4 bases and J lost 4, with 16 bases in between. This CDR3 comprises 15 residues. Looked up from germline, CDR1 is MNHNY and CDR2 is SVGAGI (reference sequence). This CDR3 reads CASSWTNTAGTEAFF. CDR3 nucleotides: TGTGCCAGCAGTTGGACAAATACCGCCGGCACTGAAGCTTTCTTT.

Notes on this clone: The identical CDR3 is also encoded by other nucleotide sequences in the sample. The gene calls are TRBV29-1 and TRBJ2-7; 8 bases line up with TRBD1. This CDR3 contains 14 residues. The V and J ends lost 1 base and 6 bases, in that order; junction bases with no gene match: 8. The germline CDR1 and CDR2 sequences are SQVTM and ANQGSEA. The CDR3 region has the DNA TGCAGCGTTGAAGTGGGGACAGGAGGGGGCGAGCAGTACTTC. This encodes CSVEVGTGGGEQYF.

The chain has TRBV29-1 and TRBJ1-3; tentative D call: TRBD1 (6 bases). Germline V gene sequence: CDR1 SQVTM, CDR2 ANQGSEA. The germline V and J ends were trimmed by 6 bases and 0 bases, with 12 bases remaining between them. There are 14 residues in the CDR3. Written as DNA, the CDR3 is TGCAGCGTCCAAGGGGGTCACTCTGGAAACACCATATATTTT. Amino acid sequence: CSVQGGHSGNTIYF. Supplemented by reference TRBV29-1 and TRBJ1-3, the full variable domain reads SAVISQKPSRDICQRGTSLTIQCQVDSQVTMMFWYRQQPGQSLTLIATANQGSEATYESGFVIDKFPISRPNLTFSTLTVSNMSPEDSSIYLCSVQGGHSGNTIYFGEGSWLTVV.

The chain carries TRBV13 and TRBJ1-1, with D unresolved. This CDR3 spans 11 amino acids. Germline V gene sequence: CDR1 PRHDT, CDR2 FYEKMQ (reference sequence). V was trimmed by 5 bases and J by 4 bases, leaving 5 bases between them. The CDR3 spells CASSRPTEAFF. CDR3 DNA: TGTGCCAGCAGCCGCCCCACTGAAGCTTTCTTT.

The V gene is TRBV29-1, the J gene TRBJ1-5, with D maybe TRBD1 (5 bases). The V gene's germline CDR1 is SQVTM and CDR2 ANQGSEA. The CDR3 sequence is 15 residues long. V was clipped by 4 bases and J by 5 bases, with 18 bases between them. CDR3 in DNA: TGCAGCGTTGTTGTAACGGGGAGAGGGGATCAGCCCCAGCATTTT. Translating it yields CSVVVTGRGDQPQHF.

This chain connects TRBV29-1 to TRBJ1-2, with D possibly TRBD1 on 5 matching bases. The CDR3 runs to 12 residues. Trimming left V 3 bases short and J 6 bases short, with 11 bases between. Germline CDR1 SQVTM, CDR2 ANQGSEA. The CDR3 sequence: CSVEPGKNGYTF. Here the CDR3 DNA reads TGCAGCGTTGAGCCAGGGAAAAATGGCTACACCTTC.

This clone was detected only a few times. The CDR3 loop reads CASSPTAGRNIQYF. CDR3 DNA: TGTGCCAGCTCACCAACAGCGGGGCGAAACATTCAGTACTTC. V usage is TRBV18 and J usage is TRBJ2-4; 7 bases match TRBD2. Per the germline V gene, CDR1 is KGHSH and CDR2 is LQKENI. The CDR3 is made up of 14 amino acids. V gave up 2 bases and J gave up 6 bases; unmatched junction bases: 4.

The CDR3 protein is CSVGGYNIQYF. DNA of the CDR3: TGCAGCGTTGGAGGGTACAACATTCAGTACTTC. V usage is TRBV29-1 and J usage is TRBJ2-4; a weak D match, TRBD2 (5 bases). V was shortened by 4 bases and J by 7 bases, with 8 bases between the two germline ends. Per germline, CDR1 SQVTM and CDR2 ANQGSEA. The CDR3 runs to 11 residues.

This clone was counted a few times. The rearrangement links TRBV29-1 to TRBJ2-3, with D possibly TRBD2 on 6 matching bases. Germline V gives CDR1 SQVTM, CDR2 ANQGSEA. Deletions cut 1 base from V and 11 bases from J, with 13 bases between. The CDR3 is 12 residues long. DNA of the CDR3: TGCAGCGTTGAAGTGGCCGGGGAGGTGCAGTATTTT. It specifies CSVEVAGEVQYF.

This chain joins TRBV2 and TRBJ2-7, with TRBD2 matching 15 bases. This CDR3 is 17 amino acids long. J was trimmed by 0 bases and V by 6 bases; bases with no gene match: 6. CDR1 is SNHLY and CDR2 is FYNNEI in the germline V gene. CDR3 sequence (DNA): TGTGCCAGCAGGGGACTAGCGGGAGGCCACAGCTCCTACGAGCAGTACTTC. Translated, it gives CASRGLAGGHSSYEQYF.

Here the CDR3 reads CAWKSLFLNTEAFF. CDR3 nucleotides: TGTGCCTGGAAATCCCTTTTTTTGAACACTGAAGCTTTCTTT. The J gene is TRBJ1-1, the V gene TRBV30; D gene unclear. V lost 4 bases, J lost 0 bases, and 12 bases lay in between. This CDR3 contains 14 residues. The germline V gene encodes CDR1 GTSNPN and CDR2 SVGIG (reference sequence).